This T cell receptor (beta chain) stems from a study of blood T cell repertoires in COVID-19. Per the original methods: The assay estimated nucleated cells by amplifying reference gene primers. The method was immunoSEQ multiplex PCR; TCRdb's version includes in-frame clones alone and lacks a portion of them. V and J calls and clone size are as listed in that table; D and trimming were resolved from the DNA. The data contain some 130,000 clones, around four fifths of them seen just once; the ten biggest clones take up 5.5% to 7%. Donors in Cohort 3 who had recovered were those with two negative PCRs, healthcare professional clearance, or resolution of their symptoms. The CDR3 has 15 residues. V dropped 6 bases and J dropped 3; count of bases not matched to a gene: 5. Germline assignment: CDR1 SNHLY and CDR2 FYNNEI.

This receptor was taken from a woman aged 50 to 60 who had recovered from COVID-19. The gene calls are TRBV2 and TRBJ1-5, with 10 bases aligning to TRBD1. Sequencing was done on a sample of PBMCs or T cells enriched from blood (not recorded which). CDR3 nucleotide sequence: TGTGCCAGCAGGCCCGACAGGGGGCCCAATCAGCCCCAGCATTTT. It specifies CASRPDRGPNQPQHF.